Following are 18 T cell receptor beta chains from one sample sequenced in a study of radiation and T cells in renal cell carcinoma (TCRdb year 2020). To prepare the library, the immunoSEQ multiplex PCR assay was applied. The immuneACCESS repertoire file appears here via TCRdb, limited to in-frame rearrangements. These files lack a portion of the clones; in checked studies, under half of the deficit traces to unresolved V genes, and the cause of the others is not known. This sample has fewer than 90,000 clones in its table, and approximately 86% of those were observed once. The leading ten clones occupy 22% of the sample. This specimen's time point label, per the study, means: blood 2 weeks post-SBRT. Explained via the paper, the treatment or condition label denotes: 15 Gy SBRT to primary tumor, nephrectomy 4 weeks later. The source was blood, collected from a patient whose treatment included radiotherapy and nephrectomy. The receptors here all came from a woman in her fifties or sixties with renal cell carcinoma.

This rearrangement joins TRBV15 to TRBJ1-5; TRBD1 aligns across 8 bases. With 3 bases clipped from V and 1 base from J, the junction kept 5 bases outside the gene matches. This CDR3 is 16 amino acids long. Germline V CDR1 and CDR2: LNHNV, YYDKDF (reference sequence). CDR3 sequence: CATSRLQGVSNQPQHF. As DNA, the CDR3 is TGTGCCACCAGCAGGCTACAGGGGGTGAGCAATCAGCCCCAGCATTTT.

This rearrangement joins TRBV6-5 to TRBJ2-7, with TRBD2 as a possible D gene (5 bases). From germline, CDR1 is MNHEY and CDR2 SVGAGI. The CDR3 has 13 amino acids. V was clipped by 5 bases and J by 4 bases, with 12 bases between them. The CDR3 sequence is CASSRTGNYEQYF. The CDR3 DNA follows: TGTGCCAGCAGTCGGACGGGAAATTACGAGCAGTACTTC.

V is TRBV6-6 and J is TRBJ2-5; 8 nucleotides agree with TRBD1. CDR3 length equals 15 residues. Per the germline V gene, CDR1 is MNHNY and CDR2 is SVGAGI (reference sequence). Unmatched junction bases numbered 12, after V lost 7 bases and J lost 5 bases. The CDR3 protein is CASNINSGGRETQYF. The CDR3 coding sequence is TGTGCCAGCAACATTAATTCAGGGGGCCGGGAGACCCAGTACTTC.

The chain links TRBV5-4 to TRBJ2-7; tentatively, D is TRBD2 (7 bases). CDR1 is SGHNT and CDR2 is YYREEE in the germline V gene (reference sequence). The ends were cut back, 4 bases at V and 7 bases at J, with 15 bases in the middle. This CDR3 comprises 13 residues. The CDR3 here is CASSLGGRAEQYF. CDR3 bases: TGTGCCAGCAGCCTAGGGGGGAGGGCTGAGCAGTACTTC.

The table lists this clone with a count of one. CDR3 sequence reads: CASSLGTGYQPQHF. The CDR3 nucleotides read TGTGCCAGCTCACTCGGGACAGGATATCAGCCCCAGCATTTT. This chain joins TRBV18 and TRBJ1-5, with 8 bases identical to TRBD1. V was pared by 4 bases and J by 5 bases, with 4 bases of the junction left unmatched. The CDR3 extends over 14 amino acids. Germline lookup yields CDR1 KGHSH and CDR2 LQKENI.

CDR3 nucleotides: TGTGCCAGCAGCTTACGACAGGGTGACCCTGAAGCTTTCTTT. It codes for CASSLRQGDPEAFF. The chain recombines TRBV7-9 with TRBJ1-1, with 7 positions matching TRBD1. This CDR3 has 14 residues. V was pared by 2 bases and J by 6 bases, with 6 bases of the junction left unmatched. Germline CDR1 SEHNR, CDR2 FQNEAQ (reference sequence).

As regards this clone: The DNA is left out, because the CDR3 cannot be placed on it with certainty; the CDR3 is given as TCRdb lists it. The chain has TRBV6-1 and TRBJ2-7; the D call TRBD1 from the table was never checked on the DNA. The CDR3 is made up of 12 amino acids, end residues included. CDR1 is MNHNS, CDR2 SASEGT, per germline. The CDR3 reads CASSVGSGAVYF.

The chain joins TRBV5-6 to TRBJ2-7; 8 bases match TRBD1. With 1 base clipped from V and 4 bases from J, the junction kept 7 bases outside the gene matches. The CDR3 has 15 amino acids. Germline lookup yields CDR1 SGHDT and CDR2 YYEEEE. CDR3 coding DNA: TGTGCCAGCAGCTTGCCCCGCAGGGACAGGTACGAGCAGTACTTC. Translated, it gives CASSLPRRDRYEQYF. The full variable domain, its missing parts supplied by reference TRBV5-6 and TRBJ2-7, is DAGVTQSPTHLIKTRGQQVTLRCSPKSGHDTVSWYQQALGQGPQFIFQYYEEEERQRGNFPDRFSGHQFPNYSSELNVNALLLGDSALYLCASSLPRRDRYEQYFGPGTRLTVT.

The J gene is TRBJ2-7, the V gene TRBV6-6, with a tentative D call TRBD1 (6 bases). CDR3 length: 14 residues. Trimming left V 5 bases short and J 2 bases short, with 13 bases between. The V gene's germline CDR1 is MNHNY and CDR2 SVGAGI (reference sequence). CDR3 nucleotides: TGTGCCAGCAGTCCGACAGGTCTTACCTACGAGCAGTACTTC. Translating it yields CASSPTGLTYEQYF.

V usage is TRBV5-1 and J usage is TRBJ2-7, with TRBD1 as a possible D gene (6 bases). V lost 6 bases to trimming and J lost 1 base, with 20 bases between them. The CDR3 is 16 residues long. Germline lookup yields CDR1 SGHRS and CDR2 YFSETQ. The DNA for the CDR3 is TGCGCCAGCACCCTTGATGGGTCGGACAGTTCCTACGAGCAGTACTTC. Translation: CASTLDGSDSSYEQYF. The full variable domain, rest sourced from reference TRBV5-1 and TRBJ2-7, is KAGVTQTPRYLIKTRGQQVTLSCSPISGHRSVSWYQQTPGQGLQFLFEYFSETQRNKGNFPGRFSGRQFSNSRSEMNVSTLELGDSALYLCASTLDGSDSSYEQYFGPGTRLTVT.

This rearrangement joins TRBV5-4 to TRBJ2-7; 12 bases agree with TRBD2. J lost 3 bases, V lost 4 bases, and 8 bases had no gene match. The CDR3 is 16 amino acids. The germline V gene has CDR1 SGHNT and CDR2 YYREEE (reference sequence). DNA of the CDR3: TGTGCCAGCAGCCGAGGGACTAGCGGGCCCTACTACGAGCAGTACTTC. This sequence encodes CASSRGTSGPYYEQYF.

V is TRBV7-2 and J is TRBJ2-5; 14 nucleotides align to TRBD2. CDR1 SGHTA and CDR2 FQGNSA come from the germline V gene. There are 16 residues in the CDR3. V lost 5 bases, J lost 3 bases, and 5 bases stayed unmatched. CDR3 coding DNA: TGTGCCAGCAGCCCTCGGGGACTAGCGGGGGAAGAGACCCAGTACTTC. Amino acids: CASSPRGLAGEETQYF.

CDR3 in DNA: TGTGCCAGCAGCTTGGGCCCACAGAGTAGCAATCAGCCCCAGCATTTT. It specifies CASSLGPQSSNQPQHF. The V and J genes are TRBV5-5 and TRBJ1-5; the D is unclear. V was shortened by 0 bases and J by 0 bases, with 10 bases between the two germline ends. CDR1 is SGHKS, CDR2 YYEKEE, per germline (reference sequence). The CDR3 length is 16 residues.

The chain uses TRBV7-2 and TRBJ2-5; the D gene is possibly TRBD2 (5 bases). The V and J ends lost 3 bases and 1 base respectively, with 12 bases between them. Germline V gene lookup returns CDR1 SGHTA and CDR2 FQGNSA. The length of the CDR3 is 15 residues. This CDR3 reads CASSFGSGSQETQYF. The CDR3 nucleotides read TGTGCCAGCAGCTTTGGGAGCGGCTCCCAAGAGACCCAGTACTTC.

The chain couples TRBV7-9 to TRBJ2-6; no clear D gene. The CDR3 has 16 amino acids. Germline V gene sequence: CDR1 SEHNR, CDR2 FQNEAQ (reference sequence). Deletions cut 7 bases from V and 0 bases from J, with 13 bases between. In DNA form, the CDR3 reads TGTGCCAGCATCCCCGAGTTGGGCTCTGGGGCCAACGTCCTGACTTTC. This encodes CASIPELGSGANVLTF.

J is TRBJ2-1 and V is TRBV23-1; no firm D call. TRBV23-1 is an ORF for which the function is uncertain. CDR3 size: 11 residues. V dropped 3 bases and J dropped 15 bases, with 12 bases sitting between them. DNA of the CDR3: TGCGCCAGCAGTCATAGGCGCGGTCGGTTCTTC. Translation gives CASSHRRGRFF.

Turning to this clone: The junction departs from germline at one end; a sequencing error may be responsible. CDR3: CACRSRDSPPYEQYF. DNA for the CDR3: TGTGCCTGCAGGAGCCGGGACAGCCCACCCTACGAGCAGTACTTC. The chain carries TRBV28 and TRBJ2-7, with 7 bases matching TRBD1. The CDR3 covers 15 residues. The V gene's germline CDR1 is MDHEN and CDR2 SYDVKM.

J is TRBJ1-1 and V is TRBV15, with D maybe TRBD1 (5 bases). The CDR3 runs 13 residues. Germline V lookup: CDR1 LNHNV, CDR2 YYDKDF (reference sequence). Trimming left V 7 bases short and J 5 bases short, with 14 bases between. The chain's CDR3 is CATNQDRKTEAFF. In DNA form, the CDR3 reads TGTGCCACCAACCAAGACAGAAAGACTGAAGCTTTCTTT.